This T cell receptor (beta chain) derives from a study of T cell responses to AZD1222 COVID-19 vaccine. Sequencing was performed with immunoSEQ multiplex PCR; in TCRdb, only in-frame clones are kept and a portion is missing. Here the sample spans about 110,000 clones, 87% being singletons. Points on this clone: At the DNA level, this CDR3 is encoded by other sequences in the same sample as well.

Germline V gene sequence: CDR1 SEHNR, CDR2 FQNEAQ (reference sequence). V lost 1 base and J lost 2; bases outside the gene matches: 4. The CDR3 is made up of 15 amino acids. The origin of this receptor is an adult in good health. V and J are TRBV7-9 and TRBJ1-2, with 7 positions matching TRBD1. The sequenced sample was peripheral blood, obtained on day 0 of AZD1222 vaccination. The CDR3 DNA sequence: TGTGCCAGCAGCTTAGAGGGGGCAAGGAACTATGGCTACACCTTC. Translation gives CASSLEGARNYGYTF.